The 17 T cell receptor beta chains below all came from one sample that was sequenced in a study of molecular identifiers for immune sequencing clone quantification. In TCRdb, the PCR reads were re-called with MiXCR into one record per CDR3 protein. This table has around 470,000 distinct CDR3 sequences, roughly 24% appearing once. Sequenced material: naive CD8+ T cells from blood, with Jurkat cell RNA spiked in. Stated subset: FACS-sorted CD8+CD4-CCR7+CD45RA+ naive T cells. These receptors all come from a human donor in good health. Some libraries in this study had Jurkat cell RNA spiked in.

At least ten counts were recorded for this clonotype. The CDR3 nucleotides are TGTGCCAGCAGTTTCAGGGACCGACCCTCTGGGGCCAACGTCCTGACTTTC. Its protein is CASSFRDRPSGANVLTF. The rearrangement uses TRBV28 and TRBJ2-6; perhaps D is TRBD1 or TRBD2 (5 bases each). The CDR3 is made up of 17 amino acids. Germline CDR1 MDHEN, CDR2 SYDVKM. V was trimmed by 3 bases and J by 0 bases, leaving 12 bases between them.

This clonotype has a handful of counts. The rearrangement links TRBV20-1 to TRBJ1-2, with D perhaps TRBD1 (5 bases). The V end lost 5 bases, the J end lost 3 bases, and 16 bases lay between the germline ends. Germline V gene data show CDR1 as DFQATT and CDR2 as SNEGSKA (reference sequence). The CDR3 is made up of 14 amino acids. CDR3 residues: CSARGLGADYGYTF. DNA for the CDR3: TGCAGTGCTCGGGGCCTAGGGGCGGACTATGGCTACACCTTC.

This clonotype has at least ten counts. The rearrangement links TRBV2 to TRBJ2-7; 9 positions agree with TRBD2. Looked up from germline, CDR1 is SNHLY and CDR2 is FYNNEI. There are 15 residues in the CDR3. Trimming took 3 bases from V and 6 from J; bases not matched to a gene: 9. The CDR3 is CASSEKGLAWSEQYF. CDR3 sequence (DNA): TGTGCCAGCAGTGAGAAGGGACTAGCTTGGAGCGAGCAGTACTTC.

V gene TRBV20-1 combines with J gene TRBJ1-6, with no clear D. V was trimmed by 2 bases and J by 6 bases, leaving 17 bases between them. The CDR3 is made up of 16 amino acids. Germline CDR1 is DFQATT and CDR2 is SNEGSKA (reference sequence). The CDR3 region has the DNA TGCAGTGCTAGATTCCTGCGGGCCAGTTTTAATTCACCCCTCCACTTT. Residues: CSARFLRASFNSPLHF.

Ten or more counts support this clonotype. The chain combines TRBV20-1 with TRBJ1-6; a possible D gene is TRBD1 (5 bases). With 0 bases removed from V and 0 bases from J, the gap between germline ends came to 15 bases. Looked up from germline, CDR1 is DFQATT and CDR2 is SNEGSKA (reference sequence). The CDR3 has 18 residues. CDR3 sequence (DNA): TGCAGTGCTAGAGATCGGGGCAATAAAAGCTCCTATAATTCACCCCTCCACTTT. The encoded protein is CSARDRGNKSSYNSPLHF.

This clonotype was seen repeatedly, ten times or more. The V call is TRBV13, the J call TRBJ2-2, with D unresolved. Trimming pared 5 bases from V and 2 bases from J, leaving 3 bases between. The germline V gene has CDR1 PRHDT and CDR2 FYEKMQ (reference sequence). The CDR3 has 12 amino acids. CDR3 sequence: CASSTNTGELFF. In DNA form, the CDR3 reads TGTGCCAGCAGCACTAACACCGGGGAGCTGTTTTTT.

V gene TRBV20-1 combines with J gene TRBJ2-7, with 7 bases lining up with TRBD1. The CDR3 loop spans 15 amino acids. From germline, CDR1 is DFQATT and CDR2 SNEGSKA (reference sequence). Unmatched junction bases numbered 12, after V lost 5 bases and J lost 2 bases. CDR3 in amino acids: CSAFPETGNTYEQYF. The DNA for the CDR3 is TGCAGTGCTTTTCCGGAGACAGGGAACACCTACGAGCAGTACTTC.

This clonotype was picked up many times. The chain links TRBV4-3 to TRBJ2-3; 8 bases map to TRBD1. Germline V gene sequence: CDR1 LGHNA, CDR2 YSLEER. J lost 4 bases, V lost 1 base, and 4 bases had no gene match. The CDR3 runs 15 residues. The CDR3 sequence is CASSQGTGIPDTQYF. The CDR3, as DNA: TGCGCCAGCAGCCAAGGGACAGGGATCCCAGATACGCAGTATTTT.

Ten or more counts support this clonotype. The conserved closing phenylalanine or tryptophan is absent in this CDR3, likely reflecting a read error. The DNA is left out, because the CDR3 cannot be placed on it with certainty; the CDR3 is given as TCRdb lists it. CDR3 in amino acids: CASTPVRS. This chain uses TRBV12-3 or TRBV12-4 with TRBJ2-7. The CDR3 spans 8 amino acids, including both terminal residues.

There are a few counts of this clonotype. This rearrangement joins TRBV5-1 to TRBJ2-7; D perhaps matches TRBD1 (5 bases). The germline V gene encodes CDR1 SGHRS and CDR2 YFSETQ. Trimming cost V 4 bases and J 2 bases, with 13 bases left between them. The CDR3 length is 14 residues. In nucleotides, the CDR3 is TGCGCCAGCAGCCCCTTACAGGACCCCTACGAGCAGTACTTC. Translating gives CASSPLQDPYEQYF.

In its sample, this clonotype was seen many times. The rearrangement joins TRBV12-3 or TRBV12-4 to TRBJ2-7; no clear D. The V end lost 2 bases, the J end lost 4 bases, and 9 bases lay between the germline ends. This CDR3 spans 13 amino acids. The CDR3 sequence is CASSLYGSYEQYF. The CDR3 DNA reads as TGTGCCAGCAGTTTATATGGCAGTTACGAGCAGTACTTC.

This clonotype was observed a handful of times. The chain uses TRBV27 and TRBJ1-2, with D possibly TRBD1 on 5 matching bases. From germline, CDR1 is MNHEY and CDR2 SMNVEV (reference sequence). The V end lost 6 bases, the J end lost 4 bases, and 12 bases lay between the germline ends. The CDR3 has 13 amino acids. The CDR3 nucleotides are TGTGCCAGCAGCTTAGGGGAAGCCTATGGCTACACCTTC. It translates to CASSLGEAYGYTF.

The chain carries TRBV6-2 or TRBV6-3 and TRBJ2-3, with D maybe TRBD2 (5 bases). The CDR3 runs to 17 residues. V gave up 1 base and J gave up 3 bases, with 17 bases separating them. The germline V gene encodes CDR1 MNHEY and CDR2 SVGEGT. Written as DNA, the CDR3 is TGTGCCAGCAGTTACTGGCGCGGGCCCTCCAGGACAGATACGCAGTATTTT. Protein product: CASSYWRGPSRTDTQYF.

This clonotype was seen a few times. The chain employs TRBV19 and TRBJ2-7; 9 bases map to TRBD1. Germline trimming cut 4 bases from V and 2 bases from J; bases unmatched to any gene: 6. CDR1 is LNHDA, CDR2 SQIVND, per germline (reference sequence). The CDR3 extends over 15 amino acids. The CDR3: CASSNRDRAPYEQYF. The CDR3 nucleotides read TGTGCCAGTAGTAACCGGGACAGGGCCCCCTACGAGCAGTACTTC.

Ten or more counts support this clonotype. V usage is TRBV2 and J usage is TRBJ1-5; 7 bases map to TRBD1. The V gene end was trimmed by 5 bases and the J gene end by 2 bases; junction bases not matched to a gene: 18. CDR3 length equals 19 residues. CDR1 is SNHLY, CDR2 FYNNEI, per germline. The CDR3 loop is CASSKQGTVMAIGNQPQHF. The CDR3 nucleotides read TGTGCCAGCAGTAAGCAGGGGACAGTTATGGCTATAGGCAATCAGCCCCAGCATTTT. Drawing the rest from reference TRBV2 and TRBJ1-5, the complete variable domain is EPEVTQTPSHQVTQMGQEVILRCVPISNHLYFYWYRQILGQKVEFLVSFYNNEISEKSEIFDDQFSVERPDGSNFTLKIRSTKLEDSAMYFCASSKQGTVMAIGNQPQHFGDGTRLSIL.

This clonotype was counted only a few times. CDR3 in DNA: TGTGCCAGCTCATCGGCCGCGGCCATCGATACCGAGCAGTACTTC. The encoded protein is CASSSAAAIDTEQYF. The genes are TRBV18 and TRBJ2-7, with D unresolved. The CDR3 runs 15 residues. V was cut by 5 bases and J by 6 bases, with 20 bases left in between. Germline-derived CDR1 and CDR2 are KGHSH and LQKENI.

This clonotype was picked up many times. V and J are TRBV12-3 or TRBV12-4 and TRBJ2-7, with 10 bases lining up with TRBD2. V was clipped by 2 bases and J by 7 bases; unmatched bases: 5. The CDR3 consists of 14 residues. The CDR3 nucleotides are TGTGCCAGCAGTTTACTAGCGGGAGTCTGGGAGCAGTACTTC. Translation: CASSLLAGVWEQYF.